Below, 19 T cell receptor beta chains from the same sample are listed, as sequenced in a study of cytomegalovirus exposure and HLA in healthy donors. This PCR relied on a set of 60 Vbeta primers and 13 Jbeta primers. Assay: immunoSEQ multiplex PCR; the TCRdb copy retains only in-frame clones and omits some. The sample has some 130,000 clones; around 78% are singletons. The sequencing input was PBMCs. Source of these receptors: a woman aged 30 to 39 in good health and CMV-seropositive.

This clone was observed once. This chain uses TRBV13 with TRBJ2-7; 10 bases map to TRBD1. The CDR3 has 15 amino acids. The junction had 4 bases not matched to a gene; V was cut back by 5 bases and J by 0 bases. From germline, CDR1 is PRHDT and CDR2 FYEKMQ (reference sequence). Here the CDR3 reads CASSTGTGVSYEQYF. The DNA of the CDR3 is TGTGCCAGCAGCACCGGGACAGGGGTCTCCTACGAGCAGTACTTC.

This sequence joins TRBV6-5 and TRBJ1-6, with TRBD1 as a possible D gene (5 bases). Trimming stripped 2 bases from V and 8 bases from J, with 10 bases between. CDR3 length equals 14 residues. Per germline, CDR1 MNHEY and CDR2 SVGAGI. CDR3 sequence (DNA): TGTGCCAGCAGTTACGGTACAGGAGATTCACCCCTCCACTTT. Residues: CASSYGTGDSPLHF.

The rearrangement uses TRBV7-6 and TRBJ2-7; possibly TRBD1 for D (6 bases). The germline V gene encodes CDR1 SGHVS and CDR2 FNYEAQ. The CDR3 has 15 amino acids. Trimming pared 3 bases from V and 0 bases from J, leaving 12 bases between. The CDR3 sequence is CASSFADSHSYEQYF. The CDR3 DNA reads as TGTGCCAGCAGCTTTGCGGACAGCCACTCCTACGAGCAGTACTTC.

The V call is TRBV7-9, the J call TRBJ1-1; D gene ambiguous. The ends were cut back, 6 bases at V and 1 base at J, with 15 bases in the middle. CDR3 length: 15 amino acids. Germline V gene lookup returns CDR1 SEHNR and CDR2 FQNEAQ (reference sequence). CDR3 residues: CASSTGGSPNTEAFF. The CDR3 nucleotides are TGTGCCAGCAGTACGGGAGGCAGCCCGAACACTGAAGCTTTCTTT.

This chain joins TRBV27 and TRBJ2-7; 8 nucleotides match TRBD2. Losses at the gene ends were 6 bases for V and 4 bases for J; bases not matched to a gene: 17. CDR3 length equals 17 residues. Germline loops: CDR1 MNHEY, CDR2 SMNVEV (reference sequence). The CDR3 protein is CASRILATGGDLYEQYF. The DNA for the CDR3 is TGTGCCAGCAGGATACTCGCCACCGGGGGGGATCTATACGAGCAGTACTTC.

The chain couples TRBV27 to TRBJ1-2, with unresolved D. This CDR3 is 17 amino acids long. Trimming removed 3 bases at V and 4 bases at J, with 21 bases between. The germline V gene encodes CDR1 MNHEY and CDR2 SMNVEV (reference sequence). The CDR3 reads CASSLYPAVRGGYGYTF. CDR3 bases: TGTGCCAGCAGTTTGTATCCAGCGGTCCGGGGAGGCTATGGCTACACCTTC.

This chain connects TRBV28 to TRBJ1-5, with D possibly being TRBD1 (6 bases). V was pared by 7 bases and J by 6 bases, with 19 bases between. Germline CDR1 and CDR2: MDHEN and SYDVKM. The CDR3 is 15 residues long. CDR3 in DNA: TGTGCCAGCACCGCCGGGATTACCAGGGGTCAGCCCCAGCATTTT. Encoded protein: CASTAGITRGQPQHF.

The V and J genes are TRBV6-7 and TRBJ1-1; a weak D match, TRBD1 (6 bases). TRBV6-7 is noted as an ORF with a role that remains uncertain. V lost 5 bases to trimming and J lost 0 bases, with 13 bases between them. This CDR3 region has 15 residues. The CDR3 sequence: CASSKRTVLNTEAFF. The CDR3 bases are TGTGCCAGCAGTAAAAGGACAGTCTTGAACACTGAAGCTTTCTTT.

Written as DNA, the CDR3 is TGTGCCAGCAGCCCTCGGCCGGGACAGGGCTACAATGAGCAGTTCTTC. Translation gives CASSPRPGQGYNEQFF. The rearrangement joins TRBV7-7 to TRBJ2-1; TRBD1 matches at 9 bases. This CDR3 is built from 16 residues. With 5 bases clipped from V and 3 bases from J, the junction kept 8 bases outside the gene matches. CDR1 and CDR2 from the germline V gene are SSHAT and FNYEAQ (reference sequence). The full variable domain, its missing parts supplied by reference TRBV7-7 and TRBJ2-1, is GAGVSQSPRYKVTKRGQDVTLRCDPISSHATLYWYQQALGQGPEFLTYFNYEAQPDKSGLPSDRFSAERPEGSISTLTIQRTEQRDSAMYRCASSPRPGQGYNEQFFGPGTRLTVL.

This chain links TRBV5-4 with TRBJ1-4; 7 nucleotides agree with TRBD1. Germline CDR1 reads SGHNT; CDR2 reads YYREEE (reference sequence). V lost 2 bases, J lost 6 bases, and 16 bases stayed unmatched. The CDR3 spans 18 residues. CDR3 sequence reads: CASSLRKFNRGADEKLFF. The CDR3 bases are TGTGCCAGCAGCTTACGAAAATTCAACAGGGGCGCTGATGAAAAACTGTTTTTT.

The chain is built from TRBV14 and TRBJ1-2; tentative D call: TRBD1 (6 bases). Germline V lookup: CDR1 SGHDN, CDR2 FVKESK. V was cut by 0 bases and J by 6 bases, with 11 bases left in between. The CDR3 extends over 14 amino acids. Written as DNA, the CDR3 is TGTGCCAGCAGCCAAGATCGCAGGACAGATGGCTACACCTTC. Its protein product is CASSQDRRTDGYTF.

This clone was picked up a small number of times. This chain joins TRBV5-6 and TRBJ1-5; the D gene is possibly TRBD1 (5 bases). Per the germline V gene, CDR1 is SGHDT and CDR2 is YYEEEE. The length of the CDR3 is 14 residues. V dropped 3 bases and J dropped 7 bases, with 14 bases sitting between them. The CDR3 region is CASSSAGSGQPQHF. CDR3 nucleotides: TGTGCCAGCAGCTCCGCAGGGTCTGGCCAGCCCCAGCATTTT. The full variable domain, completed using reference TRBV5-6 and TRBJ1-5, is DAGVTQSPTHLIKTRGQQVTLRCSPKSGHDTVSWYQQALGQGPQFIFQYYEEEERQRGNFPDRFSGHQFPNYSSELNVNALLLGDSALYLCASSSAGSGQPQHFGDGTRLSIL.

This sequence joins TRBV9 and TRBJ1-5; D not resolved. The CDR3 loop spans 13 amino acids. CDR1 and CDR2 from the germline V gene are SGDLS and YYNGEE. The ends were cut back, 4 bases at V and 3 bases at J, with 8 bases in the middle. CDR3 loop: CASSPDYNQPQHF. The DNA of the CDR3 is TGTGCCAGCAGCCCTGACTACAATCAGCCCCAGCATTTT. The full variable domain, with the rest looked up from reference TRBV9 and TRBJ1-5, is DSGVTQTPKHLITATGQRVTLRCSPRSGDLSVYWYQQSLDQGLQFLIQYYNGEERAKGNILERFSAQQFPDLHSELNLSSLELGDSALYFCASSPDYNQPQHFGDGTRLSIL.

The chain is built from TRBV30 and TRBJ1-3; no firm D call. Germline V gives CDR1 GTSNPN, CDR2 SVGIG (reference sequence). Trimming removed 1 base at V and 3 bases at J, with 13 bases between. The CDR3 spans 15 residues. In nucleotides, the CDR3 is TGTGCCTGGAGTGCCAGCCAGCGGGGTGGAAACACCATATATTTT. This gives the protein CAWSASQRGGNTIYF.

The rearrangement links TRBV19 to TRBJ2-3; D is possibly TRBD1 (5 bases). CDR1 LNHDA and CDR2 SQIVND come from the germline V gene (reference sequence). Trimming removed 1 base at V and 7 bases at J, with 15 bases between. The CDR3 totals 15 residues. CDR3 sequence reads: CASSIGGQSRNTQYF. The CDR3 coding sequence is TGTGCCAGTAGTATAGGGGGCCAGTCCAGGAATACGCAGTATTTT.

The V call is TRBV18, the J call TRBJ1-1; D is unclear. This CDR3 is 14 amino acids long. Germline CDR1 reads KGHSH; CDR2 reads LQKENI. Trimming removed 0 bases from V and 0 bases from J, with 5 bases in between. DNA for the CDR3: TGTGCCAGCTCACCACCGGCACTGAACACTGAAGCTTTCTTT. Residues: CASSPPALNTEAFF.

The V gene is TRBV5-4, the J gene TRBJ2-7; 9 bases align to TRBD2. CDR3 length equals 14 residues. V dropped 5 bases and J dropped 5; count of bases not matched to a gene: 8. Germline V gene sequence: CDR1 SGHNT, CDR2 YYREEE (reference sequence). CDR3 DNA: TGTGCCAGCAGGCAGCGGGGGGCGACGGACGAGCAGTACTTC. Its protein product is CASRQRGATDEQYF. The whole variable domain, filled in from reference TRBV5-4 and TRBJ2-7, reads ETGVTQSPTHLIKTRGQQVTLRCSSQSGHNTVSWYQQALGQGPQFIFQYYREEENGRGNFPPRFSGLQFPNYSSELNVNALELDDSALYLCASRQRGATDEQYFGPGTRLTVT.

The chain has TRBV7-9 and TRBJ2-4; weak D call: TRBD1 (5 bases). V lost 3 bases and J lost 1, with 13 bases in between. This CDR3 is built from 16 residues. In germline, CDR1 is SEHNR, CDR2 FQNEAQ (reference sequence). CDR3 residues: CASSLSRVLAKNIQYF. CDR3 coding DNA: TGTGCCAGCAGCTTGTCCAGGGTGCTGGCCAAAAACATTCAGTACTTC.

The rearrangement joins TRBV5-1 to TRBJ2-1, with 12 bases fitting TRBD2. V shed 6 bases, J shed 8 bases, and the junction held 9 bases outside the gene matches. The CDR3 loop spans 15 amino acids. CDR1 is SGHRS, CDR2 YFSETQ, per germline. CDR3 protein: CASTIPSGGADEQFF. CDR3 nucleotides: TGCGCCAGCACCATCCCTAGCGGGGGGGCCGATGAGCAGTTCTTC.